This TCR beta chain was identified in a study of T cells after yellow fever vaccination. Regarding the study as a whole: A large majority of primary-vaccination clones showed up again after the booster (around 96% CD4, almost 90% CD8). In FACS-sorted repertoires, abundant clonotypes from the bulk population could appear as contaminants.

Trimming stripped 1 base from V and 6 bases from J, with 8 bases between. The germline V gene encodes CDR1 SGHRS and CDR2 YFSETQ. This CDR3 spans 13 amino acids. A note on this clonotype: Its antigen is currently unknown.

Synthesis of TCR cDNA relied on 5'RACE template switching, which attached a universal primer site and UMIs. TCRdb reprocessed the 5' RACE reads via MiXCR and lists one record per CDR3 protein. The top ten clones hold about 0.85% of a sample with under 300,000 distinct CDR3 sequences, 6.5% to 8.5% of them seen once. The TCR was taken from a young man who received the YFV17D yellow fever vaccine. V usage is TRBV5-1 and J usage is TRBJ1-5; no reliable D call. The material sequenced was CD4+ T cells sorted from PBMCs, taken 15 days after the yellow fever booster vaccination. The CDR3, as DNA: TGCGCCAGCAGCTTGCTTCGGGGTCAGCCCCAGCATTTT. Translated: CASSLLRGQPQHF.